These 17 T cell receptor beta chains share one sample of origin, sequenced in a study of cytomegalovirus exposure and HLA in healthy donors. PCR employed 60 Vbeta and 13 Jbeta primers. The method was immunoSEQ multiplex PCR; TCRdb's version includes in-frame clones alone and lacks a portion of them. Of roughly 100,000 clones in the sample, less than 80% were seen once. Specimen: PBMCs. Receptor source: a woman aged 40-49 years in good health and CMV-seronegative.

The V gene is TRBV11-3, the J gene TRBJ1-1; unclear D gene. Trimming shortened V by 1 base and J by 1 base, and 7 bases separated the two germline ends. CDR3 size: 14 residues. Germline CDR1 SGHNT, CDR2 YENEEA. In DNA form, the CDR3 reads TGTGCCAGCAGCTTAGGCCGAGCGAACACTGAAGCTTTCTTT. Translated: CASSLGRANTEAFF.

This sequence joins TRBV7-8 and TRBJ2-1, with TRBD1 matching over 9 bases. The CDR3 is 15 amino acids. V lost 0 bases, J lost 5 bases, and 2 bases stayed unmatched. CDR1 is SGHVS, CDR2 FQNEAQ, per germline. CDR3 coding DNA: TGTGCCAGCAGCTTAGCCGGACAGGGGAACAATGAGCAGTTCTTC. Protein sequence: CASSLAGQGNNEQFF.

The chain is built from TRBV21-1 and TRBJ2-7; no check of the table's D call, TRBD2, against the DNA was made. TRBV21-1 is a pseudogene. The length of the CDR3 is 11 residues. Here the CDR3 DNA reads TGTGCCAGCATCCCGGAGTCCGAGCAGTACTTC. Its translation is CASIPESEQYF.

The chain combines TRBV27 with TRBJ2-3; TRBD2 aligns across 8 bases. Per germline, CDR1 MNHEY and CDR2 SMNVEV (reference sequence). This CDR3 is built from 16 residues. Trimming cost V 0 bases and J 4 bases; bases outside gene matches: 6. The CDR3 here is CASSLSEAGASDTQYF. The CDR3, as DNA: TGTGCCAGCAGTTTATCCGAAGCGGGAGCGTCAGATACGCAGTATTTT.

This rearrangement joins TRBV9 to TRBJ2-1; 11 positions match TRBD2. This CDR3 has 16 residues. Losses at the gene ends were 4 bases for V and 4 bases for J; bases not matched to a gene: 7. From germline, CDR1 is SGDLS and CDR2 YYNGEE. CDR3 in amino acids: CASSPWTSGQYNEQFF. In DNA form, the CDR3 reads TGTGCCAGCAGCCCTTGGACTAGCGGGCAATACAATGAGCAGTTCTTC.

The rearrangement joins TRBV7-9 to TRBJ2-7; a possible D gene is TRBD1 (5 bases). CDR1 is SEHNR and CDR2 is FQNEAQ in the germline V gene (reference sequence). This CDR3 region has 14 residues. The germline V and J ends were trimmed by 5 bases and 3 bases, with 14 bases remaining between them. The CDR3 loop reads CASSPSGNYYEQYF. The CDR3 coding sequence is TGTGCCAGCAGCCCCTCAGGGAATTACTACGAGCAGTACTTC.

This chain links TRBV7-2 with TRBJ2-5, with 11 bases aligning to TRBD2. Germline V gene lookup returns CDR1 SGHTA and CDR2 FQGNSA. V was clipped by 1 base and J by 5 bases; unmatched bases: 9. The CDR3 totals 17 residues. The CDR3 is CASSLVGLAGLFETQYF. Written as DNA, the CDR3 is TGTGCCAGCAGCTTAGTAGGACTAGCGGGCCTCTTTGAGACCCAGTACTTC. Supplemented by reference TRBV7-2 and TRBJ2-5, the full variable domain reads GAGVSQSPSNKVTEKGKDVELRCDPISGHTALYWYRQSLGQGLEFLIYFQGNSAPDKSGLPSDRFSAERTGGSVSTLTIQRTQQEDSAVYLCASSLVGLAGLFETQYFGPGTRLLVL.

The chain uses TRBV6-6 and TRBJ1-5; 8 bases map to TRBD1. J gave up 6 bases and V 7 bases, and 8 bases lay outside the gene matches. There are 14 residues in the CDR3. Germline V gives CDR1 MNHNY, CDR2 SVGAGI (reference sequence). This CDR3 is CASTSTGGTQPQHF. CDR3 nucleotides: TGTGCCAGCACCTCAACAGGGGGAACTCAGCCCCAGCATTTT.

This clone came up once. The rearrangement links TRBV18 to TRBJ1-6; 7 bases line up with TRBD1. Germline V CDR1 and CDR2: KGHSH, LQKENI. The CDR3 extends over 13 amino acids. The trim removed 2 bases at V and 14 bases at J, leaving 6 bases unmatched. CDR3 bases: TGTGCCAGCTCACCAGAACAGGGGCGAACCCTCCACTTT. Translating gives CASSPEQGRTLHF.

The J gene is TRBJ2-7, the V gene TRBV4-1, with 12 positions matching TRBD2. Germline-derived CDR1 and CDR2 are MGHRA and YSYEKL. V was pared by 3 bases and J by 3 bases, with 3 bases of the junction left unmatched. The CDR3 is 15 residues long. CDR3 sequence (DNA): TGCGCCAGCAGCCACCCGGGACTAGCGGGCTACGAGCAGTACTTC. It specifies CASSHPGLAGYEQYF.

The chain couples TRBV28 to TRBJ2-2; a possible D gene is TRBD1 (5 bases). V lost 1 base and J 0 bases, leaving 18 bases between the germline ends. The CDR3 runs to 19 residues. The germline CDR1 and CDR2 sequences are MDHEN and SYDVKM. CDR3 amino acids: CASSLSVSQGFANTGELFF. The CDR3 DNA reads TGTGCCAGCAGTTTATCCGTCTCCCAGGGATTCGCGAACACCGGGGAGCTGTTTTTT. The variable domain in full, completed from reference TRBV28 and TRBJ2-2, reads DVKVTQSSRYLVKRTGEKVFLECVQDMDHENMFWYRQDPGLGLRLIYFSYDVKMKEKGDIPEGYSVSREKKERFSLILESASTNQTSMYLCASSLSVSQGFANTGELFFGEGSRLTVL.

The J gene is TRBJ2-7, the V gene TRBV28; possible D gene TRBD2, 5 bases. Germline V CDR1 and CDR2: MDHEN, SYDVKM. V was trimmed by 4 bases and J by 5 bases, leaving 15 bases between them. The CDR3 contains 14 residues. CDR3 bases: TGTGCCAGCAGTTCCACAGCCCTCGGGGACGAGCAGTACTTC. This encodes CASSSTALGDEQYF.

This chain connects TRBV30 to TRBJ2-7; TRBD1 matches 7 bases. J gave up 5 bases and V 0 bases, and 4 bases lay outside the gene matches. Germline CDR1 and CDR2: GTSNPN and SVGIG (reference sequence). This CDR3 region has 13 residues. The CDR3 protein is CAWSVGGRHEQYF. For the CDR3, the DNA is TGTGCCTGGAGTGTAGGGGGCCGTCACGAGCAGTACTTC.

As DNA, the CDR3 is TGTGCCAGCTCACTGGAGAATCTAGCGGGTTCCTACAATGAGCAGTTCTTC. This gives the protein CASSLENLAGSYNEQFF. V is TRBV18 and J is TRBJ2-1, with 8 bases that match TRBD2. Germline loops: CDR1 KGHSH, CDR2 LQKENI. The CDR3 runs 17 residues. After removal of 4 bases from V and 1 base from J, the junction contained 9 bases not matched to a gene.

This clone has only a few counts. The chain links TRBV6-6 to TRBJ2-7; 7 nucleotides agree with TRBD2. In germline, CDR1 is MNHNY, CDR2 SVGAGI (reference sequence). With V trimmed by 6 bases and J by 4 bases, 12 bases remained unmatched. The CDR3 contains 15 residues. The CDR3 reads CASRPVQGGPYEQYF. DNA of the CDR3: TGTGCCAGCAGACCTGTCCAGGGAGGGCCTTACGAGCAGTACTTC.

This clone came up once. V is TRBV2 and J is TRBJ1-2, with no clear D. Germline values: CDR1 SNHLY, CDR2 FYNNEI. The CDR3 has 13 residues. V was clipped by 4 bases and J by 0 bases, with 6 bases between them. The CDR3 nucleotides read TGTGCCAGCAGTGCACAGACTAACTATGGCTACACCTTC. It codes for CASSAQTNYGYTF.

This chain joins TRBV28 and TRBJ2-1; 11 bases fit TRBD2. Germline lookup yields CDR1 MDHEN and CDR2 SYDVKM. The junction had 11 bases not matched to a gene; V was cut back by 8 bases and J by 8 bases. This CDR3 has 15 residues. The CDR3 bases are TGTGCCAGCGTCTCCGGGACTAGCGGTTTCCATGAGCAGTTCTTC. Translation: CASVSGTSGFHEQFF.